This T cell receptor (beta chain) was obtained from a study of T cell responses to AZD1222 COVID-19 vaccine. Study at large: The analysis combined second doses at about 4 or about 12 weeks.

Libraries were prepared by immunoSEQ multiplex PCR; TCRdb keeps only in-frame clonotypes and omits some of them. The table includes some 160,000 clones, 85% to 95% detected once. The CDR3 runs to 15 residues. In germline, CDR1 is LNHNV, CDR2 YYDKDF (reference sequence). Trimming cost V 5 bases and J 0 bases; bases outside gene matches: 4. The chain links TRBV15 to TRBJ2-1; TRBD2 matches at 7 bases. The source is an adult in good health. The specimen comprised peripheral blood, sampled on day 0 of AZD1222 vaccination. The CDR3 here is CATSESGDSYNEQFF. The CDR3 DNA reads TGTGCCACCAGCGAGAGCGGGGACTCCTACAATGAGCAGTTCTTC. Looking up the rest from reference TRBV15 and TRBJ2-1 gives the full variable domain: DAMVIQNPRYQVTQFGKPVTLSCSQTLNHNVMYWYQQKSSQAPKLLFHYYDKDFNNEADTPDNFQSRRPNTSFCFLDIRSPGLGDTAMYLCATSESGDSYNEQFFGPGTRLTVL.